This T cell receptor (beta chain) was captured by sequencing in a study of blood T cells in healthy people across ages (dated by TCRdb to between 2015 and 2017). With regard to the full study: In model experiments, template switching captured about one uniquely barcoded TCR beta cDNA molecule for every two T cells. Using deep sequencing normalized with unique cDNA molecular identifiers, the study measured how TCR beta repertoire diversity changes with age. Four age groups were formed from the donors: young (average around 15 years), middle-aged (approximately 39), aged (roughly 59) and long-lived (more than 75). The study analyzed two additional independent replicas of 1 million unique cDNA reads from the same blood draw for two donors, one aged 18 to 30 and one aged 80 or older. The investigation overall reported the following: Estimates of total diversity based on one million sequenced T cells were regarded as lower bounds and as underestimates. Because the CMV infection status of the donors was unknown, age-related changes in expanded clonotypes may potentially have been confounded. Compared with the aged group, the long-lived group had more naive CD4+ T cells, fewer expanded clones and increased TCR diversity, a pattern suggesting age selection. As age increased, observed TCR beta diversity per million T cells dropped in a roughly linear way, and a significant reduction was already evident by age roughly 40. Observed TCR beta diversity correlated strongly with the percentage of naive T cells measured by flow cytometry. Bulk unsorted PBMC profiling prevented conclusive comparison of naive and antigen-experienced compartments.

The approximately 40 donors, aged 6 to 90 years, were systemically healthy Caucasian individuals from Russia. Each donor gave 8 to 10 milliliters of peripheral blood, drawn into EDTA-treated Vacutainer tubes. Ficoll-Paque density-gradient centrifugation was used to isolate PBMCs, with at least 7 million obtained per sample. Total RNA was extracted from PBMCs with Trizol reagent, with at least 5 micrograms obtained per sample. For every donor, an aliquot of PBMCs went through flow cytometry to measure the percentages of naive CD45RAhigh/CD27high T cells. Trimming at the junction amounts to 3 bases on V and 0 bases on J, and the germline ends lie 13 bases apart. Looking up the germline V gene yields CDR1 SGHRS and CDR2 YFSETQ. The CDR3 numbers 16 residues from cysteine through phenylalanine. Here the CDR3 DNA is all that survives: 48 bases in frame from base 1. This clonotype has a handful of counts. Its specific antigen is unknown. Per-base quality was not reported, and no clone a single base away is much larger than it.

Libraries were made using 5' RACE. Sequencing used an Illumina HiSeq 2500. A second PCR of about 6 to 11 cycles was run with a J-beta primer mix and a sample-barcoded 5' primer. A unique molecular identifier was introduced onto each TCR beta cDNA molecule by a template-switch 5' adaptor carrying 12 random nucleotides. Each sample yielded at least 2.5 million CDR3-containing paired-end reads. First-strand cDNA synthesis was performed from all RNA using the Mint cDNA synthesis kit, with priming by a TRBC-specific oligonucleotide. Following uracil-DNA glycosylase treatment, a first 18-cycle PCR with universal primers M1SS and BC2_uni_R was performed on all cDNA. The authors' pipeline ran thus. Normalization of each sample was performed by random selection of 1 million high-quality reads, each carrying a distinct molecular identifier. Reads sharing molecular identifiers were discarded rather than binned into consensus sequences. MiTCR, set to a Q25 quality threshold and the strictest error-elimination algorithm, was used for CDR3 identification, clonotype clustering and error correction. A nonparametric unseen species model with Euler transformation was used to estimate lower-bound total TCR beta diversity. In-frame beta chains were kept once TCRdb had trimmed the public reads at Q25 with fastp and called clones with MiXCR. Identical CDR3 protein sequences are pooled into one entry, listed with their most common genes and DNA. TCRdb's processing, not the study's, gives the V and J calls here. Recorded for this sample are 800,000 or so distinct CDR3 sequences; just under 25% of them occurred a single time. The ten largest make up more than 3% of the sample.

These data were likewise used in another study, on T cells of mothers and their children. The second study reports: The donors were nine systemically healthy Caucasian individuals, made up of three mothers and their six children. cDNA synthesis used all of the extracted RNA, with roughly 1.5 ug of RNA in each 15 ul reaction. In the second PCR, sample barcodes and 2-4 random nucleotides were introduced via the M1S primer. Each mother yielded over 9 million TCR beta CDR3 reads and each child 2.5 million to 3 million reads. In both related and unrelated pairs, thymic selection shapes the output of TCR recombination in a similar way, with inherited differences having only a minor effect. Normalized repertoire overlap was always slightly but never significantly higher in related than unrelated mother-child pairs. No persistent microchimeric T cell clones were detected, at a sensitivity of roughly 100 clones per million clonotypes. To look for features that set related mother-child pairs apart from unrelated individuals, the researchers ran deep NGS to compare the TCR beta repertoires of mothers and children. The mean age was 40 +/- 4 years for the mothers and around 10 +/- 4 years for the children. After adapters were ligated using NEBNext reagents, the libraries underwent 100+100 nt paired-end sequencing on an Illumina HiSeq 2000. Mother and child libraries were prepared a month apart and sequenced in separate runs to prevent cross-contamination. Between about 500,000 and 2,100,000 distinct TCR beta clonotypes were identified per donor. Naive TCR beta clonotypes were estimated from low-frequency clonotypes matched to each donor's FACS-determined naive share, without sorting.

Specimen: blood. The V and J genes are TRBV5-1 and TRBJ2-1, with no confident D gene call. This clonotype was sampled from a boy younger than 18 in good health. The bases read TGCGCCAGCAGCTCAACCTCTAGGGTCTCCTACAATGAGCAGTTCTTC. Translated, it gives CASSSTSRVSYNEQFF.